One sample yielded the 29 T cell receptor beta chains listed below, sequenced in a study of tumor and adjacent non-tumor tissue in lung cancer. No cell sorting was done before RNA was extracted from the tissue. TCRbeta libraries were built with three rounds of nested PCR, modified from ARM-PCR. TCRdb re-analysed the multiplex PCR reads in MiXCR, keeping a single row per CDR3 protein. The table lists approximately 120,000 distinct CDR3 sequences, 55% to 75% of them singletons. The material sequenced was lung tumor tissue. These receptors all stem from a man in his thirties or forties with non-small cell lung cancer.

Notes on this clonotype: Germline and junction disagree at one end, which may indicate a read error. This sequence joins TRBV6-5 and TRBJ1-1; 7 positions agree with TRBD1. The germline V gene encodes CDR1 MNHEY and CDR2 SVGAGI. The CDR3 contains 17 residues. CDR3 sequence reads: CASSYRIPGQTKTGAFF. The CDR3 DNA reads as TGTGCCAGCAGTTACCGAATCCCGGGACAGACGAAGACTGGAGCTTTCTTT.

About this clonotype itself: Germline is not matched at one junction end, which may reflect a read error. This chain links TRBV20-1 with TRBJ2-5; D might be TRBD1 or TRBD2, each matching 5 bases. Germline CDR1 is DFQATT and CDR2 is SNEGSKA (reference sequence). The CDR3 sequence is 11 residues long. The CDR3 DNA reads as TGCAGTACTAGAGGGGAAGAGACCAAGTACTTC. This sequence encodes CSTRGEETKYF.

A remark on this clonotype: Germline and junction disagree at one end, which may indicate a read error. The chain has TRBV6-2 or TRBV6-3 and TRBJ2-7, with TRBD2 matching 8 bases. CDR3 length: 15 amino acids. Germline lookup yields CDR1 MNHEY and CDR2 SVGEGT. The CDR3 DNA reads TGTGCCAGCAGTTACCCCCAACGGGGGGGCTACGATCAGTACTTC. It codes for CASSYPQRGGYDQYF.

In the case of this clonotype: A much larger clone lies one base from this, so it may be a read error. The chain uses TRBV11-1 and TRBJ2-5; 8 positions match TRBD1. This CDR3 has 13 residues. The germline CDR1 and CDR2 sequences are SGHAT and FQDESV (reference sequence). This CDR3 is CASSGQGQESQYF. In DNA form, the CDR3 reads TGTGCCAGCAGCGGACAGGGACAAGAGTCCCAGTACTTC.

This chain uses TRBV11-3 with TRBJ1-1, with D possibly matching TRBD1 (6 bases). The germline V gene encodes CDR1 SGHNT and CDR2 YENEEA. The CDR3 loop spans 14 amino acids. Trimming cost V 11 bases and J 6 bases, with 22 bases left between them. The CDR3 DNA follows: TGTGCCGTCCAGGACAGTCTCGTGAATCCTGAAGCTTTCTTT. Translated, it gives CAVQDSLVNPEAFF.

V and J are TRBV20-1 and TRBJ2-3; D is unresolved. CDR3 length: 14 amino acids. Looked up from germline, CDR1 is DFQATT and CDR2 is SNEGSKA (reference sequence). V was pared by 7 bases and J by 1 base, with 15 bases between. The CDR3 reads CSVVTPGGTDTQYF. CDR3 coding DNA: TGCAGTGTCGTCACTCCTGGGGGCACAGATACGCAGTATTTT.

This clonotype was detected ten times or more. This rearrangement joins TRBV4-3 to TRBJ1-5; maybe TRBD1 (5 bases). Germline V lookup: CDR1 LGHNA, CDR2 YSLEER. The germline V and J ends were trimmed by 0 bases and 3 bases, with 12 bases remaining between them. The CDR3 consists of 16 residues. This CDR3 reads CASSQDWRTPNQPQHF. DNA of the CDR3: TGCGCCAGCAGCCAAGATTGGAGGACACCCAATCAGCCCCAGCATTTT.

On this clonotype: The junction does not match germline at one end; this may be a read error. The chain has TRBV20-1 and TRBJ2-1, with 8 bases aligning to TRBD2. The CDR3 contains 14 residues. Germline CDR1 reads DFQATT; CDR2 reads SNEGSKA (reference sequence). This chain's CDR3 is CSADRGGANNEQLF. The CDR3 DNA reads TGCAGTGCGGACCGGGGGGGGGCAAACAATGAGCAGTTATTC.

This clonotype was counted a few times. One base away lies a much larger clone, so this may be a sequencing read error. The V gene is TRBV20-1, the J gene TRBJ2-7; 7 bases fit TRBD1. The CDR3 spans 15 residues. Germline V gives CDR1 DFQATT, CDR2 SNEGSKA (reference sequence). DNA of the CDR3: TGCAGTGTTAGAGTAGGGACAGCGATTGACTACGAGCAGTACTTC. This translates into CSVRVGTAIDYEQYF.

To note about this clonotype: One end of the junction fails to match germline, which may point to a read error. The chain is built from TRBV12-3 or TRBV12-4 and TRBJ2-2, with 12 positions matching TRBD2. The CDR3 is 16 residues long. Here the CDR3 DNA reads TGTGCCAGTAGCCAAAGACTAGCGGGGGCAGCCGGGGTGCTGTTTTTT. Translation gives CASSQRLAGAAGVLFF.

With respect to this clonotype: The conserved phenylalanine or tryptophan normally closing the CDR3 is absent here, so this likely arose from a read error. This rearrangement joins TRBV20-1 to TRBJ2-5; 8 bases fit TRBD2. CDR3 length: 14 residues. The germline V gene has CDR1 DFQATT and CDR2 SNEGSKA (reference sequence). Germline trimming cut 8 bases from V and 2 bases from J; bases unmatched to any gene: 10. CDR3 DNA sequence: TGCAGTACACATCTAGCGGGTGTTCAAGAGACCCAGTACTAT. Amino acids: CSTHLAGVQETQYY.

About this clonotype itself: Relative to the germline gene, one junction end is altered; a read error may explain this. The chain joins TRBV6-2 or TRBV6-3 to TRBJ2-7, with D hard to call. The CDR3 runs 14 residues. Germline assignment: CDR1 MNHEY and CDR2 SVGEGT. This chain's CDR3 is CTSSYSVGIYEQYF. The DNA of the CDR3 is TGTACCAGCAGTTACTCGGTAGGTATCTACGAGCAGTACTTC.

About this clonotype: A much larger clone differs by one base, so this may be a read error. This rearrangement joins TRBV7-9 to TRBJ1-2; D is unresolved. This CDR3 spans 15 amino acids. Germline CDR1 is SEHNR and CDR2 is FQNEAQ (reference sequence). The CDR3 nucleotides are TGTGCCAACAGCTTAGTAGGGAAAGCTAACTATGGCTACACCTTC. Protein product: CANSLVGKANYGYTF. The full variable domain, rest sourced from reference TRBV7-9 and TRBJ1-2, is DTGVSQNPRHKITKRGQNVTFRCDPISEHNRLYWYRQTLGQGPEFLTYFQNEAQLEKSRLLSDRFSAERPKGSFSTLEIQRTEQGDSAMYLCANSLVGKANYGYTFGSGTRLTVV.

At least ten counts were recorded for this clonotype. This sequence joins TRBV5-1 and TRBJ1-1; no reliable D call. This CDR3 spans 12 amino acids. V lost 4 bases and J 10 bases, leaving 14 bases between the germline ends. Germline CDR1 SGHRS, CDR2 YFSETQ. The chain's CDR3 is CASSPDGKAAFF. CDR3 in DNA: TGCGCCAGCAGCCCGGACGGGAAGGCAGCTTTCTTT.

This rearrangement joins TRBV5-1 to TRBJ2-1; D remains unclear. The CDR3 extends over 15 amino acids. In germline, CDR1 is SGHRS, CDR2 YFSETQ. The V and J ends lost 0 bases and 5 bases respectively, with 12 bases between them. DNA for the CDR3: TGCGCCAGCAGCTTGGATGTCCAGAACCACAATGAGCAGTTCTTC. Protein sequence: CASSLDVQNHNEQFF. Variable domain in full (rest from reference TRBV5-1 and TRBJ2-1): KAGVTQTPRYLIKTRGQQVTLSCSPISGHRSVSWYQQTPGQGLQFLFEYFSETQRNKGNFPGRFSGRQFSNSRSEMNVSTLELGDSALYLCASSLDVQNHNEQFFGPGTRLTVL.

With respect to this clonotype: Being one base from a much bigger clone, this may be a read error. The V and J genes are TRBV12-3 or TRBV12-4 and TRBJ2-3; 10 positions match TRBD2. The CDR3 extends over 19 amino acids. CDR3 residues: CASSPGGSLAGVSRDTQYF. The CDR3 DNA reads TGTGCCAGCAGTCCCGGGGGTTCGCTAGCGGGAGTGAGCAGAGATACGCAGTATTTT.

Comment on this clonotype: A read error may account for a junction end that differs from germline. V and J are TRBV11-2 and TRBJ1-4, with D unresolved. This CDR3 region has 15 residues. Per the germline V gene, CDR1 is SGHAT and CDR2 is FQNNGV. In DNA, the CDR3 is TGTACCAGCAGCTTACCGGGCGTTACTAATGAAAAACTGTTTTTT. It translates to CTSSLPGVTNEKLFF. Looking up the rest from reference TRBV11-2 and TRBJ1-4 gives the full variable domain: EAGVAQSPRYKIIEKRQSVAFWCNPISGHATLYWYQQILGQGPKLLIQFQNNGVVDDSQLPKDRFSAERLKGVDSTLKIQPAKLEDSAVYLCTSSLPGVTNEKLFFGSGTQLSVL.

In regard to this clonotype: The junction departs from germline at one end; a sequencing error may be responsible. This chain uses TRBV6-6 with TRBJ1-4; weak D call: TRBD1 (6 bases). This CDR3 is built from 15 residues. Germline V CDR1 and CDR2: MNHNY, SVGAGI (reference sequence). The CDR3 here is CASNYSGDTNEKLFF. DNA for the CDR3: TGTGCCAGCAATTACTCGGGGGACACTAATGAAAAATTGTTTTTT.

Concerning this clonotype: This may arise from a read error, as a much more abundant clone is one base away. This chain uses TRBV20-1 with TRBJ1-5; 11 bases are a match to TRBD1. Germline V gives CDR1 DFQATT, CDR2 SNEGSKA (reference sequence). CDR3 length: 15 amino acids. The DNA for the CDR3 is TGCAGTCCTAGTTACAGGACAGGGGGCGCGGAGCCCCAGCATTTT. It codes for CSPSYRTGGAEPQHF.

In the case of this clonotype: A much larger clone lies a single base off, so this may be a read error. J is TRBJ2-7 and V is TRBV4-1, with D perhaps being TRBD1 or TRBD2 (5 bases each). This CDR3 has 16 residues. Germline loops: CDR1 MGHRA, CDR2 YSYEKL. The CDR3 region has the DNA TGCGACAGCAGCCAAGGTAGCCCTAGTGGGGGTTACGAGCAGTACTTC. This codes for CDSSQGSPSGGYEQYF.

At least ten counts were recorded for this clonotype. This rearrangement joins TRBV20-1 to TRBJ1-1; unclear D gene. This CDR3 is 12 amino acids long. Germline V gene lookup returns CDR1 DFQATT and CDR2 SNEGSKA (reference sequence). Trimming shortened V by 4 bases and J by 5 bases, and 11 bases separated the two germline ends. CDR3 coding DNA: TGCAGTGCTACCCCCTTAAGAACTGAAGCTTTCTTT. Translating gives CSATPLRTEAFF.

Comment on this clonotype: This could be a read error, since a much larger clone is one nucleotide away. This rearrangement joins TRBV6-2 or TRBV6-3 to TRBJ2-1; D may correspond to TRBD1 or TRBD2 (5 bases each). The CDR3 has 14 residues. Germline loops: CDR1 MNHEY, CDR2 SVGEGT. This CDR3 reads CTSSHFTGTNEQFF. CDR3 sequence (DNA): TGTACCAGCAGTCACTTCACCGGGACCAATGAGCAGTTCTTC.

Turning to this clonotype: A much larger clone lies a single base off, so this may be a read error. The gene calls are TRBV20-1 and TRBJ1-4; no reliable D call. This CDR3 comprises 14 residues. The germline gives CDR1 DFQATT, CDR2 SNEGSKA (reference sequence). The CDR3 sequence: CSAHPGATNEILFF. CDR3 DNA: TGCAGTGCTCATCCGGGTGCTACTAATGAAATACTGTTTTTT.

This clonotype was picked up one time. Just one base apart from a much larger clone, this may be a read error. This chain links TRBV5-5 with TRBJ2-7, with 8 bases aligning to TRBD2. The CDR3 has 14 residues. Germline loops: CDR1 SGHKS, CDR2 YYEKEE (reference sequence). Trimming removed 5 bases from V and 0 bases from J; junction bases left unmatched: 4. The CDR3 DNA is TGTGCCAGCAGACCCACTAGCGGCTCCTACGAGCAGTACTTC. It encodes CASRPTSGSYEQYF.

This chain joins TRBV14 and TRBJ2-7; 7 positions agree with TRBD2. CDR1 is SGHDN, CDR2 FVKESK, per germline. V lost 0 bases, J lost 6 bases, and 2 bases stayed unmatched. The CDR3 is 13 amino acids. In DNA form, the CDR3 reads TGTGCCAGCAGCCAAGATGGGGGGGGCGAGCAGTACTTC. Its protein product is CASSQDGGGEQYF.

V usage is TRBV5-6 and J usage is TRBJ1-2; D is ambiguous. This CDR3 is built from 15 residues. Trimming pared 4 bases from V and 4 bases from J, leaving 17 bases between. Germline values: CDR1 SGHDT, CDR2 YYEEEE. CDR3 nucleotide sequence: TGTGCCAGCAGCCCTAAAAGCGAGCGGAGCTATGGCTACACCTTC. Its protein product is CASSPKSERSYGYTF.

Worth noting for this clonotype: An end of the junction differs from the germline gene, which may be a read error. The rearrangement joins TRBV12-3 or TRBV12-4 to TRBJ1-1; TRBD1 matches at 7 bases. This CDR3 has 13 amino acids. The CDR3 is CASGLPDRAQPFF. The CDR3 DNA follows: TGTGCCAGCGGTTTACCCGACAGGGCGCAACCTTTCTTT.

This sequence joins TRBV7-9 and TRBJ1-1, with 11 bases identical to TRBD1. The CDR3 is made up of 15 amino acids. CDR1 and CDR2 (germline): SEHNR, FQNEAQ (reference sequence). Unmatched junction bases numbered 11, after V lost 2 bases and J lost 12 bases. The CDR3 nucleotides read TGTGCCAGCAGCTTATATGCTGGGACAGGGGGGGAAACTTTCTTT. Amino acids: CASSLYAGTGGETFF.

The chain links TRBV11-2 to TRBJ1-1, with D hard to call. Germline loops: CDR1 SGHAT, CDR2 FQNNGV. This CDR3 has 15 residues. Deletions cut 0 bases from V and 8 bases from J, with 16 bases between. In nucleotides, the CDR3 is TGTGCCAGCAGCTTAGATAGAGGAGAGATACTCGAAGCTTTCTTT. Amino acid sequence: CASSLDRGEILEAFF.